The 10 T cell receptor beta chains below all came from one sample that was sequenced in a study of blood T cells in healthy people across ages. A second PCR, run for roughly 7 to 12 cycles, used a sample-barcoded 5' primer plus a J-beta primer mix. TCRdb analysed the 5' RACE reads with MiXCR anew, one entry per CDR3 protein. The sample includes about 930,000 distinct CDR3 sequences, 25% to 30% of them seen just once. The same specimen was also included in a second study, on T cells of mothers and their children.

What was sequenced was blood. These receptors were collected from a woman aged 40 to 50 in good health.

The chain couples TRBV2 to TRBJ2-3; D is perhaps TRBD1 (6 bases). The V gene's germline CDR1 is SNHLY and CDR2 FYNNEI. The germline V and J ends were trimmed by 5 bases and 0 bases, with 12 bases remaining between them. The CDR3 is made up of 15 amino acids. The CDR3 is CASSKQGPSTDTQYF. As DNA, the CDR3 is TGTGCCAGCAGTAAACAGGGTCCTAGCACAGATACGCAGTATTTT.

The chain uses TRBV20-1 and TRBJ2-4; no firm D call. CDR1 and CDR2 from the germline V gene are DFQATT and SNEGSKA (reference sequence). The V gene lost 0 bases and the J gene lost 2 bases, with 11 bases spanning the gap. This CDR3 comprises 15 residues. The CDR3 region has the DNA TGCAGTGCTAGAGATCGGTCGACGTCCAAAAACATTCAGTACTTC. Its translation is CSARDRSTSKNIQYF.

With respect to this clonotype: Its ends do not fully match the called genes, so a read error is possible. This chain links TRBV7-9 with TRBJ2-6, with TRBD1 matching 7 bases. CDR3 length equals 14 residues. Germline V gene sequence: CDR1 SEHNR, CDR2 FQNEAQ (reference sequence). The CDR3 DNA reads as TGTGCCAGCAGCTTAGCTGAGGGGGCCAACGCCCTGACTTTC. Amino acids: CASSLAEGANALTF.

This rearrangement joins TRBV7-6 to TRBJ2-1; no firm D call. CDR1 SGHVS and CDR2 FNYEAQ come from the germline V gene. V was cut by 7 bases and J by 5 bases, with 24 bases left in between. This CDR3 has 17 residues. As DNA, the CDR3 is TGTGCCAGCACCCTTACCGGGCGAGGCCTAGAGAACAATGAGCAGTTCTTC. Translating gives CASTLTGRGLENNEQFF.

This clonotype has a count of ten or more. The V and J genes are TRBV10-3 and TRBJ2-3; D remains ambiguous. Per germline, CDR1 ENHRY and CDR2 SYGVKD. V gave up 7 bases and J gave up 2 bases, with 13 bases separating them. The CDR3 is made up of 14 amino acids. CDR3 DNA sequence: TGTGCCATCAACCCCGCGATCGCCACAGATACGCAGTATTTT. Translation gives CAINPAIATDTQYF.

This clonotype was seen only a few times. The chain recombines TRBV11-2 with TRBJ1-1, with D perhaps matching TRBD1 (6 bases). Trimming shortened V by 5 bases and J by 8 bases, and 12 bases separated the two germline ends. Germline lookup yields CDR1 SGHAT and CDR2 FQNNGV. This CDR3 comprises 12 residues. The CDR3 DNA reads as TGTGCCAGCAGCCGTACAGGGAGGGAAGCTTTCTTT. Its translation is CASSRTGREAFF.

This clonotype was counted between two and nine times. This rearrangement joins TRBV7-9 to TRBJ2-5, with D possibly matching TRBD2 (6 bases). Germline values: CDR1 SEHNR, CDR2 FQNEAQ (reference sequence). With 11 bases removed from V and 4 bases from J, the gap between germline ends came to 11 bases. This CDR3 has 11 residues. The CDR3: CAGRRAETQYF. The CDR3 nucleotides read TGTGCCGGGAGGCGGGCAGAGACCCAGTACTTC.

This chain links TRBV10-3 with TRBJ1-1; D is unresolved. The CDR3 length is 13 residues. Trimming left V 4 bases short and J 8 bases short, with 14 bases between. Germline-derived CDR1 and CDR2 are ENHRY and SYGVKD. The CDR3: CAISVALAMEAFF. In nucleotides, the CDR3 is TGTGCCATCAGTGTGGCTCTGGCGATGGAAGCTTTCTTT.

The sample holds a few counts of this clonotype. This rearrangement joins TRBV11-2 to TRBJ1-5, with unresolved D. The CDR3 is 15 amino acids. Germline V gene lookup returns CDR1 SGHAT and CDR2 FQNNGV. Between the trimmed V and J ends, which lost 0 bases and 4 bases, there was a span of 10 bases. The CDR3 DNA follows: TGTGCCAGCAGCTTAGATGGGAAGGCAAATCAGCCCCAGCATTTT. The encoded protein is CASSLDGKANQPQHF.

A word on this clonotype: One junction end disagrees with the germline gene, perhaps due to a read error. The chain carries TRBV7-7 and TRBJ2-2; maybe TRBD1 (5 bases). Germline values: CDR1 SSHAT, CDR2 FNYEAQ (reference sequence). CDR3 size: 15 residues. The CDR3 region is CASSSGHSNTGELFF. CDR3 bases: TGTGCTAGCAGCTCAGGACATTCGAACACCGGGGAGCTGTTTTTT.